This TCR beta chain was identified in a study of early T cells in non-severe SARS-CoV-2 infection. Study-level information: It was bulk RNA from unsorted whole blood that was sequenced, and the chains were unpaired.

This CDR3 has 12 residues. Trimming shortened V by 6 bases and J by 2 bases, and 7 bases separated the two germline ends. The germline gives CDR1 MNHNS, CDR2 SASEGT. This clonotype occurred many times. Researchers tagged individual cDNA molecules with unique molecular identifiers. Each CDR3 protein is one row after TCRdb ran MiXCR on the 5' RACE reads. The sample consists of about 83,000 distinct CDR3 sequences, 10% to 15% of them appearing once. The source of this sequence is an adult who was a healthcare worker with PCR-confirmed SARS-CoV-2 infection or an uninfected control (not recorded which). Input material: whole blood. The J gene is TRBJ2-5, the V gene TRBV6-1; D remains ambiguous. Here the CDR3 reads CASSAVQETQYF. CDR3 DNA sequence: TGTGCCAGCAGCGCCGTTCAAGAGACCCAGTACTTC.